The 15 T cell receptor beta chains reported below all come from one sample, sequenced in a study of regulatory T cells in long-lasting Graves disease. Regarding time point: newly diagnosed GD, antithyroid drugs for less than 3 months. The TCR library was made from RNA that had been extracted from PBMCs in TRIzol. Arm-PCR with iRepertoire HTBI primers amplified the CDR3 regions for these TCR beta libraries. TCRdb called the multiplex PCR reads again in MiXCR, with one record for every CDR3 protein. Seen here are 360,000 or so distinct CDR3 sequences, over 9.5% observed once, and the top ten hold under 20%. This same sample was also part of a study on T cells in Graves' hyperthyroidism and ophthalmopathy.

Sequenced here: peripheral blood mononuclear cells (PBMCs), sampled at new diagnosis, from a patient treated with antithyroid drugs. All receptors come from a woman aged 18-30 years with Graves disease.

This clonotype was found many times. CDR3: CASSFAGAGTGELFF. The CDR3 nucleotides are TGTGCCAGCAGTTTCGCAGGGGCCGGAACCGGGGAGCTGTTTTTT. V gene TRBV12-3 or TRBV12-4 combines with J gene TRBJ2-2; a possible D gene is TRBD1 (6 bases). There are 15 residues in the CDR3. Trimming pared 3 bases from V and 5 bases from J, leaving 13 bases between.

This clonotype was seen many times. The V and J genes are TRBV12-3 or TRBV12-4 and TRBJ2-1; 7 bases map to TRBD2. V lost 5 bases and J lost 10; bases outside the gene matches: 2. This CDR3 has 11 amino acids. The chain's CDR3 is CASSTAGEQFF. CDR3 DNA sequence: TGTGCCAGCAGTACAGCGGGAGAGCAGTTCTTC.

This rearrangement joins TRBV19 to TRBJ2-1; 8 nucleotides agree with TRBD2. CDR1 LNHDA and CDR2 SQIVND come from the germline V gene (reference sequence). There are 11 residues in the CDR3. CDR3 nucleotides: TGTGGCACACGGGGGGGCAATGAGCAGTTCTTC. Translation: CGTRGGNEQFF.

Comment on this clonotype: This could be a read error, since a much larger clone is one nucleotide away. J is TRBJ2-4 and V is TRBV7-2, with no clear D. Germline values: CDR1 SGHTA, CDR2 FQGNSA. The V gene lost 6 bases and the J gene lost 13 bases, with 16 bases spanning the gap. The CDR3 runs to 12 residues. CDR3 nucleotides: TGTGCCAGCAGAAAGACCCTTGATGAGCAGTACTTC. This codes for CASRKTLDEQYF.

The sample holds many counts of this clonotype. The rearrangement joins TRBV6-2 or TRBV6-3 to TRBJ2-7; no clear D. This CDR3 is built from 15 residues. Trimming cost V 9 bases and J 7 bases, with 25 bases left between them. CDR1 MNHEY and CDR2 SVGEGT come from the germline V gene. The CDR3 loop is CASSPKGSVLGEQYV. CDR3 nucleotide sequence: TGTGCCAGTAGTCCTAAGGGCTCCGTTCTCGGGGAGCAGTACGTC.

The rearrangement joins TRBV12-3 or TRBV12-4 to TRBJ1-5; 10 bases are a match to TRBD1. Trimming removed 3 bases from V and 5 bases from J; junction bases left unmatched: 10. This CDR3 comprises 17 residues. The CDR3 loop reads CASSFSPYDRGHQPQHF. CDR3 DNA sequence: TGTGCCAGCAGTTTTAGTCCCTACGACAGGGGGCATCAGCCCCAGCATTTT.

This clonotype was seen at least ten times. V usage is TRBV2 and J usage is TRBJ2-2; TRBD2 matches 8 bases. In germline, CDR1 is SNHLY, CDR2 FYNNEI. The length of the CDR3 is 16 residues. V lost 4 bases and J lost 3; bases outside the gene matches: 7. The CDR3 region is CASSVASGPYTGELFF. Written as DNA, the CDR3 is TGTGCCAGCAGTGTGGCTAGCGGGCCATACACCGGGGAGCTGTTTTTT. Variable domain in full (rest from reference TRBV2 and TRBJ2-2): EPEVTQTPSHQVTQMGQEVILRCVPISNHLYFYWYRQILGQKVEFLVSFYNNEISEKSEIFDDQFSVERPDGSNFTLKIRSTKLEDSAMYFCASSVASGPYTGELFFGEGSRLTVL.

The V gene is TRBV20-1, the J gene TRBJ2-4, with unresolved D. CDR3 size: 13 residues. CDR1 and CDR2 from the germline V gene are DFQATT and SNEGSKA (reference sequence). V was shortened by 1 base and J by 1 base, with 5 bases between the two germline ends. The DNA of the CDR3 is TGCAGTGCTAGAGGGTTGGCCAAAAACATTCAGTACTTC. Translating gives CSARGLAKNIQYF.

There are many counts of this clonotype. The gene calls are TRBV20-1 and TRBJ2-7, with TRBD1 identical over 7 bases. V lost 7 bases and J lost 5; bases outside the gene matches: 5. In germline, CDR1 is DFQATT, CDR2 SNEGSKA (reference sequence). The CDR3 consists of 11 residues. The CDR3 coding sequence is TGCAGTGGCAGAACAGGGGACGAGCAGTACGTC. This codes for CSGRTGDEQYV.

The chain combines TRBV20-1 with TRBJ2-7; 8 bases map to TRBD2. Germline CDR1 and CDR2: DFQATT and SNEGSKA (reference sequence). The V gene end was trimmed by 0 bases and the J gene end by 1 base; junction bases not matched to a gene: 5. The length of the CDR3 is 15 residues. The CDR3 sequence is CSARDLAGWSYEQYF. The CDR3 DNA is TGCAGTGCTAGAGATTTAGCGGGATGGTCCTACGAGCAGTACTTC.

The J gene is TRBJ2-5, the V gene TRBV9; 12 bases match TRBD2. Germline-derived CDR1 and CDR2 are SGDLS and YYNGEE. This CDR3 is built from 17 residues. The ends lost 2 bases at V and 4 bases at J; junction bases unmatched: 9. The CDR3 DNA reads TGTGCCAGCAGCGTGGGGGCTAGCGGGGGGGCCATAGAGACCCAGTACTTC. Encoded protein: CASSVGASGGAIETQYF.

This sequence joins TRBV29-1 and TRBJ2-1; no clear D gene. The V end lost 1 base, the J end lost 0 bases, and 22 bases lay between the germline ends. The CDR3 is 19 residues long. Germline CDR1 and CDR2: SQVTM and ANQGSEA. CDR3 sequence: CSVEVPQRKGRSSYNEQFF. The CDR3, as DNA: TGCAGCGTTGAAGTCCCCCAACGCAAAGGAAGAAGCTCCTACAATGAGCAGTTCTTC.

The chain carries TRBV7-9 and TRBJ2-2; tentative D call: TRBD1 (6 bases). Trimming removed 5 bases at V and 3 bases at J, with 16 bases between. The germline CDR1 and CDR2 sequences are SEHNR and FQNEAQ (reference sequence). The CDR3 has 16 residues. The CDR3 DNA follows: TGTGCCAGCAGCCCTCCGGACAGCGGCGACACCGGGGAGCTGTTTTTT. It translates to CASSPPDSGDTGELFF. Full variable domain (rest looked up from reference TRBV7-9 and TRBJ2-2): DTGVSQNPRHKITKRGQNVTFRCDPISEHNRLYWYRQTLGQGPEFLTYFQNEAQLEKSRLLSDRFSAERPKGSFSTLEIQRTEQGDSAMYLCASSPPDSGDTGELFFGEGSRLTVL.

This clonotype was counted many times. CDR3 nucleotide sequence: TGTGCCAGCAGTTTCGGAAACTCTGGAAACACCATATATTTT. It codes for CASSFGNSGNTIYF. J is TRBJ1-3 and V is TRBV28; D call uncertain. Germline V gene sequence: CDR1 MDHEN, CDR2 SYDVKM. This CDR3 is built from 14 residues. Trimming took off 3 bases at V and 0 bases at J, with 6 bases between the two ends.

At least ten counts were recorded for this clonotype. This sequence joins TRBV12-3 or TRBV12-4 and TRBJ2-4; D gene uncertain. V was cut by 3 bases and J by 0 bases, with 12 bases left in between. CDR3 length: 16 amino acids. CDR3 DNA sequence: TGTGCCAGCAGTTTTAGGCTTCCAATAGCCAAAAACATTCAGTACTTC. This translates into CASSFRLPIAKNIQYF.